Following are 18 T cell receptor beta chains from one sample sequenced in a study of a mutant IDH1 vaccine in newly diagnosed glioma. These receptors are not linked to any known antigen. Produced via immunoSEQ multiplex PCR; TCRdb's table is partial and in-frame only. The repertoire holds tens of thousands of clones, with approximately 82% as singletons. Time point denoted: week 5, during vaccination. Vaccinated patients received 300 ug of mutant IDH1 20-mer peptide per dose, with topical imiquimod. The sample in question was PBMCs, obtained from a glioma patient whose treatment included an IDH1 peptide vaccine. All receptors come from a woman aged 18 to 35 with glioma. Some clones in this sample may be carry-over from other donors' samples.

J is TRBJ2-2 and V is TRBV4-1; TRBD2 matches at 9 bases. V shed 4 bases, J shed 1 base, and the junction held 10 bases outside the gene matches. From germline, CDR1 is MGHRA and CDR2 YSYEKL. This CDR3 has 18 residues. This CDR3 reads CASSPWSGSGGNTGELFF. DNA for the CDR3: TGCGCCAGCAGCCCTTGGTCTGGTAGCGGGGGGAACACCGGGGAGCTGTTTTTT.

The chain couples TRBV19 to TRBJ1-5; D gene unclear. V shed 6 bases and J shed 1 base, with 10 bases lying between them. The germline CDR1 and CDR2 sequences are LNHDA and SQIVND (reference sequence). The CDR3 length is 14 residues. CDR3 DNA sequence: TGTGCCAGTAGACTACTGGGGAGCAATCAGCCCCAGCATTTT. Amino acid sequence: CASRLLGSNQPQHF.

This CDR3 is CASSFSGRGYEQYF. CDR3 DNA sequence: TGTGCCAGCAGCTTTAGCGGGAGAGGGTACGAGCAGTACTTC. The chain recombines TRBV7-2 with TRBJ2-7, with 9 nucleotides matching TRBD2. V lost 3 bases, J lost 4 bases, and 4 bases stayed unmatched. This CDR3 is 14 amino acids long. Germline V lookup: CDR1 SGHTA, CDR2 FQGNSA. The full variable domain, in which reference TRBV7-2 and TRBJ2-7 provide the parts outside the CDR3, is GAGVSQSPSNKVTEKGKDVELRCDPISGHTALYWYRQSLGQGLEFLIYFQGNSAPDKSGLPSDRFSAERTGGSVSTLTIQRTQQEDSAVYLCASSFSGRGYEQYFGPGTRLTVT.

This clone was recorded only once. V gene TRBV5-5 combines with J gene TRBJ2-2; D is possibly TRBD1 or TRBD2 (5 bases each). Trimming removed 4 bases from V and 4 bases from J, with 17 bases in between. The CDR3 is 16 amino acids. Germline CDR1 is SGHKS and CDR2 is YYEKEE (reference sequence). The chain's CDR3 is CASSRVLGEPTGELFF. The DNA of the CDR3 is TGTGCCAGCAGCCGGGTTTTGGGGGAACCCACCGGGGAGCTGTTTTTT.

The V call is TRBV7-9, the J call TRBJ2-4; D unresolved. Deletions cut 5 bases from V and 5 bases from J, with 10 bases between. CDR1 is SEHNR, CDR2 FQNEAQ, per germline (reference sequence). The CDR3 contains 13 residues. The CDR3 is CASSPPPENIQYF. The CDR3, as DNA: TGTGCCAGCAGCCCCCCTCCAGAAAACATTCAGTACTTC.

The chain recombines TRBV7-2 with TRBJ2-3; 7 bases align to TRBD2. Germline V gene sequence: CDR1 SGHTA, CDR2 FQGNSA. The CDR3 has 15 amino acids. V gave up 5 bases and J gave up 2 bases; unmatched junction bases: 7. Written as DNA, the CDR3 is TGTGCCAGCAGCAGTAGCGGGCGGACCACAGATACGCAGTATTTT. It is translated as CASSSSGRTTDTQYF.

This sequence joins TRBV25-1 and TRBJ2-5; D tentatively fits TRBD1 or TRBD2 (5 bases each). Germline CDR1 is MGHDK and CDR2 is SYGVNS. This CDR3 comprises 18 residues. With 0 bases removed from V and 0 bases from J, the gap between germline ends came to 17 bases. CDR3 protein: CASSEYTLSREYQETQYF. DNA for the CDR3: TGTGCCAGCAGTGAATATACCTTAAGCAGGGAGTACCAAGAGACCCAGTACTTC. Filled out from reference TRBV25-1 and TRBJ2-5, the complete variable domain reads EADIYQTPRYLVIGTGKKITLECSQTMGHDKMYWYQQDPGMELHLIHYSYGVNSTEKGDLSSESTVSRIRTEHFPLTLESARPSHTSQYLCASSEYTLSREYQETQYFGPGTRLLVL.

CDR3 in DNA: TGTGCCAGTAGTAGTAAGGGAAGTGGCTACACCTTC. Amino acids: CASSSKGSGYTF. The V and J genes are TRBV19 and TRBJ1-2; D not certain. The CDR3 is made up of 12 amino acids. Germline CDR1 reads LNHDA; CDR2 reads SQIVND (reference sequence). The ends were cut back, 4 bases at V and 7 bases at J, with 10 bases in the middle.

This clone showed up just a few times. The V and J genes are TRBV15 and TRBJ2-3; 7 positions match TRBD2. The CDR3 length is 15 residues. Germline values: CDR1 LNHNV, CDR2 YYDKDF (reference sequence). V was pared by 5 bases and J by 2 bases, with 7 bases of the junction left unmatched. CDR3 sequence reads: CATSPRDYDTDTQYF. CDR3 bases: TGTGCCACCAGCCCCCGGGACTATGACACAGATACGCAGTATTTT.

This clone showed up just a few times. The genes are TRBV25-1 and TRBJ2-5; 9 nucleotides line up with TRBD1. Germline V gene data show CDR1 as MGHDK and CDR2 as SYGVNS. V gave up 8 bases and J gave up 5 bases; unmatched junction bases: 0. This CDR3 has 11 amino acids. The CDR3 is CASGTGETQYF. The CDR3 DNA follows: TGTGCCAGCGGGACAGGGGAGACCCAGTACTTC.

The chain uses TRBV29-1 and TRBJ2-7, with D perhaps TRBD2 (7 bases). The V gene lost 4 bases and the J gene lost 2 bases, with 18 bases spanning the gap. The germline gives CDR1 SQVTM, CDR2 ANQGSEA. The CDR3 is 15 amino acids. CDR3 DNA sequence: TGCAGCGTTGGGCTGGGGGGGGCGGGCGCCTACGAGCAGTACTTC. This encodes CSVGLGGAGAYEQYF.

CDR3 amino acids: CASSVAGGTYEQYF. In nucleotides, the CDR3 is TGTGCCAGCAGCGTAGCCGGTGGGACCTACGAGCAGTACTTC. The chain has TRBV9 and TRBJ2-7; D gene uncertain. The germline V gene has CDR1 SGDLS and CDR2 YYNGEE. This CDR3 spans 14 amino acids. Trimming removed 0 bases from V and 2 bases from J, with 9 bases in between.

The CDR3, as DNA: TGTGCCAGCAGCCGGGACAGGGGCGCGGAAGCTTTCTTT. This gives the protein CASSRDRGAEAFF. V usage is TRBV13 and J usage is TRBJ1-1, with TRBD1 matching over 10 bases. Per the germline V gene, CDR1 is PRHDT and CDR2 is FYEKMQ (reference sequence). This CDR3 has 13 amino acids. V gave up 5 bases and J gave up 8 bases; unmatched junction bases: 5.

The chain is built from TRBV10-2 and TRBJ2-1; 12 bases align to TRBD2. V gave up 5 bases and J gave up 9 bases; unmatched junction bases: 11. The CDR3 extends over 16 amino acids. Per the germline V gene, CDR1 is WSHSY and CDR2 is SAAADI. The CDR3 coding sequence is TGCGCCAGCAGTTACGGACTAGCGGGGCGGGGTAGTGAGCAGTTCTTC. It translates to CASSYGLAGRGSEQFF.

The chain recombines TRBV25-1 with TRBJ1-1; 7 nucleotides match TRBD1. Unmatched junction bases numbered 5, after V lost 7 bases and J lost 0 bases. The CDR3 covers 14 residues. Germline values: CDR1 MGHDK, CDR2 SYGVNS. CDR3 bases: TGTGCCAGCATGCAGGGGGTCATGAACACTGAAGCTTTCTTT. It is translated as CASMQGVMNTEAFF.

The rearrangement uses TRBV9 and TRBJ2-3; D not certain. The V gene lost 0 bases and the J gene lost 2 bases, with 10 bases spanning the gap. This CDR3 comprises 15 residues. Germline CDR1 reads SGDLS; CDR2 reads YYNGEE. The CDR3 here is CASSVVGQDTDTQYF. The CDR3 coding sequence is TGTGCCAGCAGCGTAGTAGGGCAGGACACAGATACGCAGTATTTT.

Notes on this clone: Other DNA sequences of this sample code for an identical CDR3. CDR3 bases: TGCGCCAGCAGCCAAGGGGGACGCACTGAAGCTTTCTTT. It specifies CASSQGGRTEAFF. The chain combines TRBV4-1 with TRBJ1-1, with D perhaps TRBD1 (5 bases). Deletions cut 1 base from V and 4 bases from J, with 7 bases between. This CDR3 has 13 residues. CDR1 is MGHRA, CDR2 YSYEKL, per germline.

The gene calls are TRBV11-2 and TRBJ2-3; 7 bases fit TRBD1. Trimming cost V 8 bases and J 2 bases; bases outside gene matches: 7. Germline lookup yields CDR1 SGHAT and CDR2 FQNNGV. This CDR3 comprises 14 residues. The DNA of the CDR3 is TGTGCCAGCGCGAAAGACAGGGCCACAGATACGCAGTATTTT. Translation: CASAKDRATDTQYF. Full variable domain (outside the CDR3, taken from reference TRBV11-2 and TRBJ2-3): EAGVAQSPRYKIIEKRQSVAFWCNPISGHATLYWYQQILGQGPKLLIQFQNNGVVDDSQLPKDRFSAERLKGVDSTLKIQPAKLEDSAVYLCASAKDRATDTQYFGPGTRLTVL.